Below are 27 T cell receptor beta chains sequenced from a single sample in a study of CD4 T cells in relation to SARS-CoV-2 and coronaviruses. Assay used: immunoSEQ multiplex PCR; TCRdb lists only in-frame clones, some missing. The table includes some 44,000 clones, roughly 87% detected once. Antigens of these TCRs are unknown. The specimen was naive CD4+ T cells from PBMCs, cultured in vitro. Subset in this sample: naive CD4+ T cells isolated by negative enrichment. The receptors here all came from an adult with COVID-19.

This chain uses TRBV18 with TRBJ2-2; D tentatively fits TRBD1 or TRBD2 (5 bases each). The CDR3 sequence is 17 residues long. V was pared by 2 bases and J by 5 bases, with 18 bases between. Germline V gene lookup returns CDR1 KGHSH and CDR2 LQKENI. CDR3 sequence: CASSPNLGASGTGELFF. DNA for the CDR3: TGTGCCAGCTCACCAAACCTCGGGGCCTCGGGGACCGGGGAGCTGTTTTTT. The whole variable domain, remainder taken from reference TRBV18 and TRBJ2-2, is NAGVMQNPRHLVRRRGQEARLRCSPMKGHSHVYWYRQLPEEGLKFMVYLQKENIIDESGMPKERFSAEFPKEGPSILRIQQVVRGDSAAYFCASSPNLGASGTGELFFGEGSRLTVL.

CDR3: CASSFRDRGNTIYF. Written as DNA, the CDR3 is TGTGCCAGCAGTTTCCGGGACAGGGGAAACACCATATATTTT. This chain uses TRBV28 with TRBJ1-3, with 8 bases lining up with TRBD1. This CDR3 has 14 residues. Germline loops: CDR1 MDHEN, CDR2 SYDVKM. V dropped 3 bases and J dropped 4; count of bases not matched to a gene: 2.

This clone was observed a few times. The V and J genes are TRBV27 and TRBJ1-6, with 7 bases that match TRBD1. J gave up 3 bases and V 6 bases, and 11 bases lay outside the gene matches. From germline, CDR1 is MNHEY and CDR2 SMNVEV (reference sequence). The CDR3 runs 17 residues. The CDR3 is CASRSQGGGRYNSPLHF. The DNA of the CDR3 is TGTGCCAGCAGATCTCAAGGGGGCGGTCGCTATAATTCACCCCTCCACTTT.

The chain has TRBV5-1 and TRBJ2-5, with a possible D match to TRBD2 (5 bases). Germline values: CDR1 SGHRS, CDR2 YFSETQ. The CDR3 has 15 residues. V was shortened by 0 bases and J by 5 bases, with 14 bases between the two germline ends. This chain's CDR3 is CASSLAMTTRETQYF. The CDR3 bases are TGCGCCAGCAGCTTGGCAATGACTACTCGCGAGACCCAGTACTTC.

This clone has more than one count but fewer than ten. The chain combines TRBV30 with TRBJ1-5; tentatively, D is TRBD1 (6 bases). Germline V gene data show CDR1 as GTSNPN and CDR2 as SVGIG (reference sequence). Trimming shortened V by 1 base and J by 4 bases, and 17 bases separated the two germline ends. The CDR3 has 16 amino acids. CDR3 nucleotide sequence: TGTGCCTGGAGTGGGCGGACAGTGGACAATAATCAGCCCCAGCATTTT. Encoded protein: CAWSGRTVDNNQPQHF.

The chain couples TRBV2 to TRBJ2-7, with 10 bases aligning to TRBD1. From germline, CDR1 is SNHLY and CDR2 FYNNEI. The CDR3 is 13 amino acids. The J segment lost 6 bases and the V segment lost 9 bases, leaving 8 bases of the junction unmatched. The CDR3 nucleotides read TGTGCCAGAAACATGGACAGGGGGGCCGAGCAGTACTTC. Translation gives CARNMDRGAEQYF.

V is TRBV9 and J is TRBJ1-4; 12 nucleotides match TRBD1. The germline gives CDR1 SGDLS, CDR2 YYNGEE. The CDR3 runs 20 residues. V was clipped by 0 bases and J by 0 bases; unmatched bases: 9. CDR3 sequence (DNA): TGTGCCAGCAGCGTAGGCTTGGGGGACAGGGGGCATCCAACTAATGAAAAACTGTTTTTT. Its protein product is CASSVGLGDRGHPTNEKLFF.

The table lists this clone with a few counts. Here the CDR3 reads CASSIKRELRQETQYF. CDR3 sequence (DNA): TGTGCCAGCAGCATAAAGCGGGAGTTGAGGCAAGAGACCCAGTACTTC. J is TRBJ2-5 and V is TRBV7-6, with 8 bases lining up with TRBD2. The germline CDR1 and CDR2 sequences are SGHVS and FNYEAQ. The CDR3 is 16 residues long. V gave up 5 bases and J gave up 2 bases; unmatched junction bases: 10.

This chain links TRBV4-2 with TRBJ2-1; 11 bases are shared with TRBD2. V shed 1 base and J 7 bases; nucleotides not matched to a gene: 6. Germline loops: CDR1 LGHNA, CDR2 YNFKEQ. The CDR3 consists of 16 residues. The CDR3 reads CASSQVLAGARNEQFF. In DNA form, the CDR3 reads TGTGCCAGCAGCCAAGTACTAGCGGGAGCACGGAATGAGCAGTTCTTC.

The genes are TRBV19 and TRBJ2-7, with unresolved D. Germline CDR1 and CDR2: LNHDA and SQIVND (reference sequence). This CDR3 has 13 amino acids. V lost 3 bases and J lost 6, with 12 bases in between. CDR3 loop: CASSILGNGEQYF. Here the CDR3 DNA reads TGTGCCAGTAGTATTTTGGGGAACGGCGAGCAGTACTTC. The variable domain in full, completed from reference TRBV19 and TRBJ2-7, reads DGGITQSPKYLFRKEGQNVTLSCEQNLNHDAMYWYRQDPGQGLRLIYYSQIVNDFQKGDIAEGYSVSREKKESFPLTVTSAQKNPTAFYLCASSILGNGEQYFGPGTRLTVT.

The chain employs TRBV28 and TRBJ2-5; the D call may be TRBD1 or TRBD2 (5 bases each). With 6 bases removed from V and 1 base from J, the gap between germline ends came to 18 bases. The CDR3 has 16 amino acids. Germline CDR1 MDHEN, CDR2 SYDVKM. The CDR3 spells CASRTGGGATQETQYF. DNA for the CDR3: TGTGCCAGCAGGACTGGGGGTGGGGCCACCCAAGAGACCCAGTACTTC.

V and J are TRBV5-4 and TRBJ2-5; D may match TRBD1 or TRBD2 (5 bases each). There are 15 residues in the CDR3. The V and J ends lost 7 bases and 2 bases respectively, with 18 bases between them. The germline V gene has CDR1 SGHNT and CDR2 YYREEE (reference sequence). The CDR3 bases are TGTGCCAGCCTCCCGCGGCCGGGGCCTCAAGAGACCCAGTACTTC. It yields the protein CASLPRPGPQETQYF.

The V and J genes are TRBV12-3 or TRBV12-4 and TRBJ2-5, with D hard to call. V was pared by 7 bases and J by 4 bases, with 13 bases between. CDR3 length: 13 amino acids. The CDR3 region is CASNQATRETQYF. The CDR3 nucleotides read TGTGCCAGCAATCAGGCTACCCGAGAGACCCAGTACTTC.

J is TRBJ2-3 and V is TRBV14, with D unclear. V was pared by 4 bases and J by 3 bases, with 5 bases between. This CDR3 comprises 12 residues. CDR1 is SGHDN and CDR2 is FVKESK in the germline V gene. In DNA form, the CDR3 reads TGTGCCAGCAGCCCTCAGACAGATACGCAGTATTTT. Protein product: CASSPQTDTQYF.

The rearrangement joins TRBV4-2 to TRBJ2-7, with D tentatively TRBD2 (5 bases). This CDR3 spans 15 amino acids. Germline CDR1 LGHNA, CDR2 YNFKEQ. V dropped 1 base and J dropped 3 bases, with 13 bases sitting between them. The CDR3 protein is CASSQALGRNYEQYF. The CDR3 DNA reads as TGTGCCAGCAGCCAAGCACTAGGGAGAAACTACGAGCAGTACTTC.

The rearrangement uses TRBV11-2 and TRBJ1-5; D remains unclear. Trimming removed 1 base from V and 0 bases from J, with 7 bases in between. CDR3 length equals 15 residues. CDR1 and CDR2 (germline): SGHAT, FQNNGV. Here the CDR3 reads CASSLAPYSNQPQHF. CDR3 in DNA: TGTGCCAGCAGCTTAGCCCCTTATAGCAATCAGCCCCAGCATTTT.

The gene calls are TRBV5-1 and TRBJ1-6; D is unclear. Between the trimmed V and J ends, which lost 0 bases and 5 bases, there was a span of 9 bases. The CDR3 is 15 residues long. Germline V gene lookup returns CDR1 SGHRS and CDR2 YFSETQ. CDR3 sequence: CASSLVVANNSPLHF. Written as DNA, the CDR3 is TGCGCCAGCAGCTTGGTTGTAGCTAATAATTCACCCCTCCACTTT.

The V and J genes are TRBV2 and TRBJ1-5; D is unclear. V gave up 7 bases and J gave up 1 base, with 8 bases separating them. The germline V gene encodes CDR1 SNHLY and CDR2 FYNNEI. This CDR3 region has 13 residues. Here the CDR3 DNA reads TGTGCCAGCAAACGGCAGAGCAATCAGCCCCAGCATTTT. Translated, it gives CASKRQSNQPQHF.

On this clone itself: One end of the junction does not line up with germline, which may come from a read error. The genes are TRBV7-3 and TRBJ2-3; D may be TRBD2 (6 bases). The CDR3 is made up of 12 amino acids. Per the germline V gene, CDR1 is SGHTA and CDR2 is FQGTGA. The DNA of the CDR3 is TGTGCCAGCAGCTCCCCCGGGGGACCGCCCACTTTT. It codes for CASSSPGGPPTF.

The rearrangement links TRBV6-6 to TRBJ1-1; D is unresolved. Germline V gene data show CDR1 as MNHNY and CDR2 as SVGAGI (reference sequence). V was cut by 6 bases and J by 1 base, with 15 bases left in between. The CDR3 covers 15 residues. CDR3 DNA: TGTGCCAGCAGGGATCGGTGGGGAAAGAACACTGAAGCTTTCTTT. The encoded protein is CASRDRWGKNTEAFF.

The V gene is TRBV28, the J gene TRBJ1-2, with TRBD1 as a possible D gene (6 bases). CDR3 length: 14 amino acids. Germline V gene sequence: CDR1 MDHEN, CDR2 SYDVKM. V was clipped by 6 bases and J by 8 bases, with 19 bases between them. CDR3 in DNA: TGTGCCAGCAGCTTACAGGGCCGTCATCCGGGCTACACCTTC. As protein: CASSLQGRHPGYTF.

This clone appeared once. J is TRBJ2-3 and V is TRBV7-3; D is unclear. This CDR3 contains 15 residues. Germline-derived CDR1 and CDR2 are SGHTA and FQGTGA. Trimming stripped 1 base from V and 4 bases from J, with 12 bases between. The CDR3 DNA follows: TGTGCCAGCAGCTTAATGTCTAGGCTTTCAGATACGCAGTATTTT. This translates into CASSLMSRLSDTQYF.

This chain connects TRBV7-2 to TRBJ1-5; a weak D match, TRBD1 (6 bases). The V and J ends lost 0 bases and 7 bases respectively, with 16 bases between them. There are 16 residues in the CDR3. Looked up from germline, CDR1 is SGHTA and CDR2 is FQGNSA. CDR3 amino acids: CASSLALAGVGQPQHF. The DNA of the CDR3 is TGTGCCAGCAGCTTAGCCCTGGCAGGGGTGGGCCAGCCCCAGCATTTT.

This clone was found once. CDR3: CSASLPGLGSNEQFF. CDR3 sequence (DNA): TGCAGTGCTAGTTTACCGGGACTAGGCTCCAATGAGCAGTTCTTC. The chain carries TRBV20-1 and TRBJ2-1; TRBD2 agrees at 8 bases. Germline V lookup: CDR1 DFQATT, CDR2 SNEGSKA (reference sequence). The CDR3 length is 15 residues. V shed 3 bases and J 6 bases; nucleotides not matched to a gene: 10.

J is TRBJ2-5 and V is TRBV11-2; a weak D match, TRBD2 (6 bases). Trimming stripped 2 bases from V and 5 bases from J, with 12 bases between. The CDR3 runs 14 residues. Germline CDR1 reads SGHAT; CDR2 reads FQNNGV. CDR3 sequence (DNA): TGTGCCAGCAGCTTACCCGGGGGTAGTGAGACCCAGTACTTC. It specifies CASSLPGGSETQYF.

J is TRBJ1-1 and V is TRBV5-1, with D unclear. V shed 0 bases and J shed 4 bases, with 10 bases lying between them. The CDR3 length is 14 residues. Looked up from germline, CDR1 is SGHRS and CDR2 is YFSETQ. CDR3 region: CASSLGLPSTEAFF. The DNA of the CDR3 is TGCGCCAGCAGCTTGGGGTTACCCAGCACTGAAGCTTTCTTT.

The table lists this clone with a count of one. This chain links TRBV6-6 with TRBJ2-3; the D gene is possibly TRBD2 (5 bases). Germline V lookup: CDR1 MNHNY, CDR2 SVGAGI (reference sequence). V lost 5 bases and J lost 5, with 20 bases in between. The CDR3 spans 16 residues. The CDR3, as DNA: TGTGCCAGCAGTCGGACTCCGGGAACTGGCGGAGATACGCAGTATTTT. This gives the protein CASSRTPGTGGDTQYF.